The 30 T cell receptor beta chains listed next were all sequenced from one sample in a study of T cells after posttransplantation cyclophosphamide. Repertoires were generated with immunoSEQ multiplex PCR, while TCRdb's copy carries only in-frame clones and drops some. The sample holds nearly 7,000 clones; over 70% are singletons and the top ten take around a quarter. Specimen: memory CD4+ T cells sorted from blood. These receptors were taken from a woman aged 45-65 years in good health and a related stem cell transplant donor.

The chain links TRBV2 to TRBJ1-5, with 8 bases identical to TRBD1. This CDR3 spans 15 amino acids. The germline gives CDR1 SNHLY, CDR2 FYNNEI. With V trimmed by 6 bases and J by 7 bases, 11 bases remained unmatched. Written as DNA, the CDR3 is TGTGCCAGCAGAGGTCCCCAGGGGGCGCGGCAGCCCCAGCATTTT. It is translated as CASRGPQGARQPQHF.

The chain employs TRBV14 and TRBJ1-6, with TRBD1 matching over 7 bases. V lost 6 bases, J lost 6 bases, and 5 bases stayed unmatched. The length of the CDR3 is 14 residues. In germline, CDR1 is SGHDN, CDR2 FVKESK. Here the CDR3 DNA reads TGTGCCAGCAGGGAGGGGGCAGGTAATTCACCCCTCCACTTT. It specifies CASREGAGNSPLHF.

The count of this clone is one. V is TRBV9 and J is TRBJ2-3; 10 bases are shared with TRBD2. The germline V gene has CDR1 SGDLS and CDR2 YYNGEE. The CDR3 is made up of 15 amino acids. The V and J ends lost 1 base and 5 bases, in that order; junction bases with no gene match: 4. The CDR3 nucleotides are TGTGCCAGCAGCGTAATAGCGGGAGGAGGAGATACGCAGTATTTT. Amino acids: CASSVIAGGGDTQYF.

The chain combines TRBV6-1 with TRBJ2-1, with 8 bases matching TRBD1. The V gene's germline CDR1 is MNHNS and CDR2 SASEGT. This CDR3 has 13 residues. Trimming took 6 bases from V and 6 from J; bases not matched to a gene: 4. CDR3 region: CASREQGVNEQFF. The DNA of the CDR3 is TGTGCCAGCAGGGAACAGGGGGTCAATGAGCAGTTCTTC.

The chain couples TRBV7-9 to TRBJ2-7; TRBD1 agrees at 7 bases. This CDR3 contains 17 residues. The V gene's germline CDR1 is SEHNR and CDR2 FQNEAQ (reference sequence). Trimming removed 2 bases from V and 0 bases from J; junction bases left unmatched: 10. The CDR3 DNA reads TGTGCCAGCAGCTTACCCGCGACAGGGTGGAGCTCCTACGAGCAGTACTTC. It is translated as CASSLPATGWSSYEQYF.

The chain couples TRBV20-1 to TRBJ2-1; the D is unclear. The V and J ends lost 7 bases and 3 bases respectively, with 7 bases between them. Germline V CDR1 and CDR2: DFQATT, SNEGSKA (reference sequence). This CDR3 is 11 amino acids long. CDR3 sequence: CSVWSYNEQFF. CDR3 nucleotides: TGCAGTGTATGGAGCTACAATGAGCAGTTCTTC.

This sequence joins TRBV5-5 and TRBJ2-6; possible D gene TRBD2, 5 bases. The V gene's germline CDR1 is SGHKS and CDR2 YYEKEE (reference sequence). The CDR3 spans 17 residues. Trimming took 4 bases from V and 0 from J, leaving 14 bases between them. CDR3 DNA: TGTGCCAGCAGCCCCGGACTGTTACTCTCTGGGGCCAACGTCCTGACTTTC. Residues: CASSPGLLLSGANVLTF.

The chain employs TRBV6-5 and TRBJ2-1; tentatively, D is TRBD2 (8 bases). Trimming removed 3 bases from V and 7 bases from J, with 19 bases in between. Looked up from germline, CDR1 is MNHEY and CDR2 is SVGAGI. The CDR3 sequence is 16 residues long. The DNA of the CDR3 is TGTGCCAGCAGTTATTTCGGGGGGGGACAGCTAAATGAGCAGTTCTTC. This sequence encodes CASSYFGGGQLNEQFF.

The rearrangement links TRBV7-8 to TRBJ2-7; 9 positions match TRBD2. The CDR3 extends over 19 amino acids. The V and J ends lost 5 bases and 6 bases, in that order; junction bases with no gene match: 23. Germline CDR1 SGHVS, CDR2 FQNEAQ. Here the CDR3 reads CASSRRLAGAVNPGAEQYF. Here the CDR3 DNA reads TGTGCCAGCAGCCGAAGGTTAGCGGGAGCCGTCAACCCCGGAGCCGAGCAGTACTTC.

The rearrangement links TRBV19 to TRBJ1-2; maybe TRBD1 (5 bases). Trimming pared 7 bases from V and 7 bases from J, leaving 19 bases between. Germline CDR1 LNHDA, CDR2 SQIVND (reference sequence). CDR3 length: 14 amino acids. Here the CDR3 reads CASTMGGSPGGYTF. The CDR3 bases are TGTGCCAGTACCATGGGGGGATCCCCCGGTGGCTACACCTTC.

The V call is TRBV5-1, the J call TRBJ2-7; maybe TRBD1 (5 bases). Germline loops: CDR1 SGHRS, CDR2 YFSETQ. The CDR3 has 13 amino acids. V lost 0 bases to trimming and J lost 6 bases, with 10 bases between them. The CDR3 protein is CASSLGQGIEQYF. DNA of the CDR3: TGCGCCAGCAGCTTGGGGCAGGGTATCGAGCAGTACTTC.

This clone came up once. The chain has TRBV5-1 and TRBJ1-6; tentatively, D is TRBD1 (6 bases). CDR1 is SGHRS, CDR2 YFSETQ, per germline. Between the trimmed V and J ends, which lost 0 bases and 5 bases, there was a span of 9 bases. This CDR3 contains 15 residues. The CDR3 region is CASSLGGLHNSPLHF. The CDR3 DNA reads as TGCGCCAGCAGCTTGGGGGGGCTGCATAATTCACCCCTCCACTTT.

The rearrangement uses TRBV28 and TRBJ1-2; D unclear. Trimming pared 5 bases from V and 4 bases from J, leaving 8 bases between. The CDR3 sequence is 12 residues long. The germline CDR1 and CDR2 sequences are MDHEN and SYDVKM. In DNA form, the CDR3 reads TGTGCCAGCAGTCAAAGCTCCTATGGCTACACCTTC. It yields the protein CASSQSSYGYTF.

The V call is TRBV11-1, the J call TRBJ1-1; D might be TRBD1 (5 bases). The germline V and J ends were trimmed by 5 bases and 3 bases, with 13 bases remaining between them. Germline V CDR1 and CDR2: SGHAT, FQDESV (reference sequence). The CDR3 runs 14 residues. CDR3 sequence: CASSVLGADTEAFF. CDR3 nucleotides: TGTGCCAGCAGCGTTCTTGGGGCGGACACTGAAGCTTTCTTT.

Only one count was recorded for this clone. This rearrangement joins TRBV5-1 to TRBJ2-3; 7 bases agree with TRBD1. The CDR3 has 13 residues. Germline V CDR1 and CDR2: SGHRS, YFSETQ. The V gene end was trimmed by 0 bases and the J gene end by 14 bases; junction bases not matched to a gene: 9. The CDR3 DNA reads TGCGCCAGCAGCTTGGAATTGGGCCGACAGGGGTATTTT. Its translation is CASSLELGRQGYF.

This sequence joins TRBV4-2 and TRBJ2-7; TRBD2 agrees at 10 bases. V lost 4 bases and J lost 3; bases outside the gene matches: 18. Germline CDR1 LGHNA, CDR2 YNFKEQ. The length of the CDR3 is 19 residues. CDR3 DNA sequence: TGTGCCAGCAGCCGCACGAAGGGACTAGCGCGCTCGGGGCACTACGAGCAGTACTTC. It codes for CASSRTKGLARSGHYEQYF.

The rearrangement joins TRBV5-1 to TRBJ1-2; D gene uncertain. The V gene's germline CDR1 is SGHRS and CDR2 YFSETQ. V gave up 0 bases and J gave up 0 bases, with 12 bases separating them. This CDR3 is built from 16 residues. The CDR3 DNA reads TGCGCCAGCAGCTTGGCACCACAACCAGCTAACTATGGCTACACCTTC. It yields the protein CASSLAPQPANYGYTF.

The V gene is TRBV18, the J gene TRBJ2-2; 7 positions match TRBD1. The CDR3 is 16 residues long. CDR1 KGHSH and CDR2 LQKENI come from the germline V gene. V lost 1 base and J lost 0; bases outside the gene matches: 2. The CDR3 coding sequence is TGTGCCAGCTCACCACGGACAGGATCGAACACCGGGGAGCTGTTTTTT. This gives the protein CASSPRTGSNTGELFF.

This chain links TRBV29-1 with TRBJ2-3; weak D call: TRBD2 (6 bases). In germline, CDR1 is SQVTM, CDR2 ANQGSEA. Trimming left V 4 bases short and J 0 bases short, with 11 bases between. CDR3 length: 14 residues. As DNA, the CDR3 is TGCAGCGTTGCCGGGGGACCCAGCACAGATACGCAGTATTTT. Translated: CSVAGGPSTDTQYF.

The chain combines TRBV19 with TRBJ2-7; 11 bases fit TRBD2. The CDR3 spans 13 residues. V shed 10 bases and J 0 bases; nucleotides not matched to a gene: 2. Germline V gene sequence: CDR1 LNHDA, CDR2 SQIVND (reference sequence). The CDR3 nucleotides read TGTGCCACCGGGACTAGCGGCTCCTACGAGCAGTACTTC. Its translation: CATGTSGSYEQYF. Supplemented by reference TRBV19 and TRBJ2-7, the full variable domain reads DGGITQSPKYLFRKEGQNVTLSCEQNLNHDAMYWYRQDPGQGLRLIYYSQIVNDFQKGDIAEGYSVSREKKESFPLTVTSAQKNPTAFYLCATGTSGSYEQYFGPGTRLTVT.

This sequence joins TRBV7-3 and TRBJ2-5, with D possibly matching TRBD2 (6 bases). Near its end, the DNA agrees better with TRBJ2-7, so the J call may be wrong. The CDR3 covers 13 residues. Germline loops: CDR1 SGHTA, CDR2 FQGTGA. CDR3 loop: CASSYGSGYEQYF. The CDR3 DNA reads TGTGCCAGCAGCTACGGGAGTGGTTACGAGCAGTACTTC.

This rearrangement joins TRBV11-3 to TRBJ2-5; 10 bases map to TRBD2. CDR1 and CDR2 (germline): SGHNT, YENEEA. This CDR3 is 15 amino acids long. V was clipped by 5 bases and J by 2 bases; unmatched bases: 5. The CDR3 DNA follows: TGTGCCAGCAGCCACGGGACTAGCGCTCAAGAGACCCAGTACTTC. It is translated as CASSHGTSAQETQYF.

Notes on this clone: Germline is not matched at one junction end, which may reflect a read error. This chain joins TRBV5-1 and TRBJ2-3; 11 bases fit TRBD2. CDR1 is SGHRS and CDR2 is YFSETQ in the germline V gene. The CDR3 extends over 16 amino acids. DNA of the CDR3: TGCGCCAGCAGCTTGGTGGCTAGCGGGAGGTCAGAGACGCAGTATTTT. It specifies CASSLVASGRSETQYF.

The CDR3 DNA reads as TGTGCCGGGGGACTGCTTACTCCTGAAGCTTTCTTT. Its protein is CAGGLLTPEAFF. The chain has TRBV30 and TRBJ1-1; perhaps TRBD1 as D (5 bases). Germline assignment: CDR1 GTSNPN and CDR2 SVGIG (reference sequence). The ends were cut back, 8 bases at V and 6 bases at J, with 16 bases in the middle. CDR3 length equals 12 residues.

V gene TRBV7-2 combines with J gene TRBJ1-2; D perhaps matches TRBD1 (6 bases). Trimming left V 4 bases short and J 8 bases short, with 14 bases between. The germline gives CDR1 SGHTA, CDR2 FQGNSA. The CDR3 covers 13 residues. The CDR3 is CASSSRRGSGYTF. The CDR3 bases are TGTGCCAGCAGCTCGCGAAGGGGGAGCGGCTACACCTTC.

V and J are TRBV28 and TRBJ2-5; 12 nucleotides align to TRBD2. Germline V gene data show CDR1 as MDHEN and CDR2 as SYDVKM. The CDR3 spans 18 residues. After removal of 4 bases from V and 7 bases from J, the junction contained 16 bases not matched to a gene. The CDR3: CASSSPPSGRVLRGTQYF. CDR3 nucleotide sequence: TGTGCCAGCAGTTCTCCTCCTAGCGGGAGGGTTCTTAGGGGGACCCAGTACTTC.

The V gene is TRBV2, the J gene TRBJ2-6, with D maybe TRBD2 (6 bases). V lost 6 bases, J lost 2 bases, and 11 bases lay in between. CDR1 and CDR2 (germline): SNHLY, FYNNEI. CDR3 length: 15 residues. CDR3 nucleotide sequence: TGTGCCAGCAGGGCCTGGGGGGCTGGGGCCAACGTCCTGACTTTC. Its translation: CASRAWGAGANVLTF.

This chain connects TRBV27 to TRBJ2-7, with no clear D. V lost 3 bases and J 0 bases, leaving 18 bases between the germline ends. Per the germline V gene, CDR1 is MNHEY and CDR2 is SMNVEV (reference sequence). The CDR3 runs to 17 residues. DNA of the CDR3: TGTGCCAGCAGTTTTTCGGTACCCCGACTTAGCTCCTACGAGCAGTACTTC. It encodes CASSFSVPRLSSYEQYF.

V and J are TRBV7-2 and TRBJ1-5; D might be TRBD1 (5 bases). Looked up from germline, CDR1 is SGHTA and CDR2 is FQGNSA. This CDR3 comprises 15 residues. V was clipped by 5 bases and J by 2 bases, with 13 bases between them. The CDR3 DNA reads TGTGCCAGCAGCCGAGTGGGGGGGGGCAATCAGCCCCAGCATTTT. It encodes CASSRVGGGNQPQHF.

This rearrangement joins TRBV6-1 to TRBJ2-7; 9 bases match TRBD1. With 4 bases clipped from V and 4 bases from J, the junction kept 5 bases outside the gene matches. CDR1 and CDR2 (germline): MNHNS, SASEGT. CDR3 length: 14 residues. The DNA for the CDR3 is TGTGCCAGCAGTGGGGACAGGGTATTTTACGAGCAGTACTTC. It translates to CASSGDRVFYEQYF.